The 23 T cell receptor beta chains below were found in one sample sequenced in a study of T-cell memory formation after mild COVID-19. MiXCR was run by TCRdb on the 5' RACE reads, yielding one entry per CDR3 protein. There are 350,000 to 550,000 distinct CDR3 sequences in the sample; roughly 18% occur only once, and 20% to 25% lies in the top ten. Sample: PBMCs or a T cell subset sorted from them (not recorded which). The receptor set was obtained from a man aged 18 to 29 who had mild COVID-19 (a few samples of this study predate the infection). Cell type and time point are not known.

The CDR3 DNA follows: TGCGCCAGCAGTCAGAGAAGTTATAGCAATCAGCCCCAGCATTTT. It is translated as CASSQRSYSNQPQHF. The J gene is TRBJ1-5, the V gene TRBV23-1; D is undetermined. TRBV23-1 is assigned to the ORF class and has an uncertain function. This CDR3 comprises 15 residues. Trimming removed 3 bases at V and 0 bases at J, with 9 bases between.

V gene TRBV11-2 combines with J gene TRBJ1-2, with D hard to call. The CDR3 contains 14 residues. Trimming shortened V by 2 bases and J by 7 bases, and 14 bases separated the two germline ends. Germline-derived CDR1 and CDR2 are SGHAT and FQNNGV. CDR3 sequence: CASSLNTHDFGYTF. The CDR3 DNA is TGTGCCAGCAGCTTAAATACACACGACTTTGGCTACACCTTC. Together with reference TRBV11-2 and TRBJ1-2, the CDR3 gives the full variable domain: EAGVAQSPRYKIIEKRQSVAFWCNPISGHATLYWYQQILGQGPKLLIQFQNNGVVDDSQLPKDRFSAERLKGVDSTLKIQPAKLEDSAVYLCASSLNTHDFGYTFGSGTRLTVV.

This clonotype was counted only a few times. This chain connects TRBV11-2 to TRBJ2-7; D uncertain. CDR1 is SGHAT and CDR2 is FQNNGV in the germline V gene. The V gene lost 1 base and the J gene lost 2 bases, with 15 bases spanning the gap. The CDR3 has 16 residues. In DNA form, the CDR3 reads TGTGCCAGCAGCTTAGGATCCGTGACCCTTACCTACGAGCAGTACTTC. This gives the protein CASSLGSVTLTYEQYF.

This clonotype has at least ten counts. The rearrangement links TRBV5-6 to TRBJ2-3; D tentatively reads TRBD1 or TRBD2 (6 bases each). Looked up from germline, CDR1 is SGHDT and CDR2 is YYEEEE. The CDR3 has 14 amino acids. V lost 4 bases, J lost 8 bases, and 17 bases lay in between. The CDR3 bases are TGTGCCAGCAGCCCTCTCCGGGGGCTCCGTACGCAGTATTTT. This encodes CASSPLRGLRTQYF.

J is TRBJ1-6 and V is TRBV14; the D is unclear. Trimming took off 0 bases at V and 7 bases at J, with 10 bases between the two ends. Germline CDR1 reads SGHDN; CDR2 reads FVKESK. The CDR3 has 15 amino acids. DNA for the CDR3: TGTGCCAGCAGCCAAGATCGTCGGATAAATTCACCCCTCCACTTT. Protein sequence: CASSQDRRINSPLHF.

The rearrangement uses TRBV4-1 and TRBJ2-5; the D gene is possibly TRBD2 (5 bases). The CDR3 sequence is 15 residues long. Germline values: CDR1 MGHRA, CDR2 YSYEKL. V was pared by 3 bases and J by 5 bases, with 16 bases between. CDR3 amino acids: CASSHVGDGMETQYF. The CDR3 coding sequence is TGCGCCAGCAGCCATGTGGGAGATGGGATGGAGACCCAGTACTTC.

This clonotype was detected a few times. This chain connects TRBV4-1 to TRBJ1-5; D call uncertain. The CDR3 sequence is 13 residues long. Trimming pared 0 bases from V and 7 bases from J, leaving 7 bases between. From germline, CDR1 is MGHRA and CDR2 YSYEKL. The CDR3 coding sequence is TGCGCCAGCAGCCAAGATCCGGGGCAGCCCCAGCATTTT. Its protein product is CASSQDPGQPQHF.

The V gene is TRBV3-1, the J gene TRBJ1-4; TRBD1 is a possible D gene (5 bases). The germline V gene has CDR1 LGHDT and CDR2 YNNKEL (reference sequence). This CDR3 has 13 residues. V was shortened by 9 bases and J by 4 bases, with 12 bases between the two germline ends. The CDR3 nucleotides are TGTGCCAGTTCAGGGCATCGTAATGAAAAACTGTTTTTT. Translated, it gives CASSGHRNEKLFF.

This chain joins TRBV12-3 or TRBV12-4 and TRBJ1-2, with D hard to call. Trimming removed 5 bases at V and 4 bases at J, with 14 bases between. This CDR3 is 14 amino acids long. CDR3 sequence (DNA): TGTGCCAGCAGTCCCGGTGGGTATGGCTATGGCTACACCTTC. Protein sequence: CASSPGGYGYGYTF.

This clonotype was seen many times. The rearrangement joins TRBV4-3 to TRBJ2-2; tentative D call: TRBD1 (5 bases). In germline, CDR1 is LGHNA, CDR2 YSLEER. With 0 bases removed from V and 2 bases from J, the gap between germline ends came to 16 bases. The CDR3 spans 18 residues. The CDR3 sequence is CASSQETTGRINTGELFF. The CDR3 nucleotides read TGCGCCAGCAGCCAAGAAACTACAGGACGCATTAACACCGGGGAGCTGTTTTTT.

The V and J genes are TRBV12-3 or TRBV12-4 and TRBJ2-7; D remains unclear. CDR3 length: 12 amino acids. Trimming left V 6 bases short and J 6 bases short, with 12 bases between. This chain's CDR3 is CASSINKGEQYF. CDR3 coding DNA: TGTGCCAGCAGCATAAACAAAGGCGAGCAGTACTTC.

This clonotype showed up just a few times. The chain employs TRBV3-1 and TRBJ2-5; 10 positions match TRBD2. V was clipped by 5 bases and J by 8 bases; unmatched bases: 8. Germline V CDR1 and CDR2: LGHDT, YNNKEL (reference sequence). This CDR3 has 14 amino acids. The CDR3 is CASSNSGGSPTQYF. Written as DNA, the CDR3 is TGTGCCAGCAGCAATAGCGGGGGGTCTCCAACCCAGTACTTC.

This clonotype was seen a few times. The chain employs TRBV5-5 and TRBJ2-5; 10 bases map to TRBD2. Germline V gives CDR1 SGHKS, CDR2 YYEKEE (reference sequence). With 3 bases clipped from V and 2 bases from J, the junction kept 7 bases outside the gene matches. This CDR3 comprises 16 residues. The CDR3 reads CASSSLAGVGQETQYF. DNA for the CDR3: TGTGCCAGCAGCTCGCTAGCGGGGGTGGGGCAAGAGACCCAGTACTTC.

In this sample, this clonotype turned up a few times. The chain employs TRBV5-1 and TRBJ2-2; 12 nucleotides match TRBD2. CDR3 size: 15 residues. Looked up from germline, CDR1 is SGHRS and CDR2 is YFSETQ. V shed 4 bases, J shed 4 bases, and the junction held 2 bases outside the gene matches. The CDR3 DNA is TGCGCCAGCAGCGAGGGACTAGCGGGCACCGGGGAGCTGTTTTTT. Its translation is CASSEGLAGTGELFF.

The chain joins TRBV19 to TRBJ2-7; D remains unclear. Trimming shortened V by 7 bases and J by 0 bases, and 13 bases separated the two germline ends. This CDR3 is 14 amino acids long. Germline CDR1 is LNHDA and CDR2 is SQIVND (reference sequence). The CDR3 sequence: CASTSESGSYEQYF. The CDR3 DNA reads TGTGCCAGTACCTCCGAAAGTGGCTCCTACGAGCAGTACTTC.

This chain's CDR3 is CASSRRQGWYGYTF. The CDR3 DNA follows: TGTGCCAGCAGCCGAAGACAGGGTTGGTATGGCTACACCTTC. The V gene is TRBV7-9, the J gene TRBJ1-2; 7 bases align to TRBD1. This CDR3 contains 14 residues. The germline gives CDR1 SEHNR, CDR2 FQNEAQ (reference sequence). V was pared by 5 bases and J by 5 bases, with 8 bases of the junction left unmatched.

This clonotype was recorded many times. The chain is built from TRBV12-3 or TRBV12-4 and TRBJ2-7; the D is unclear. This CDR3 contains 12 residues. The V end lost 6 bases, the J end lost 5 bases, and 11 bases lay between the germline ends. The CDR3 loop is CASSSRRNEQYV. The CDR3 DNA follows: TGTGCCAGCAGCTCGCGGCGGAACGAGCAGTACGTC.

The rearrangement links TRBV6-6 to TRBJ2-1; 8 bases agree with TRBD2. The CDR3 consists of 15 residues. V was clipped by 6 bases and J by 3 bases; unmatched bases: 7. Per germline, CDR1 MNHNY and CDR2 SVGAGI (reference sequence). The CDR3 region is CASRRLTSGYNEQFF. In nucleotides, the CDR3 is TGTGCCAGCAGGCGGCTAACTAGCGGCTACAATGAGCAGTTCTTC.

The CDR3 loop is CASSYLSPGGPNNEQFF. The CDR3 DNA reads as TGTGCCAGCAGTTACCTATCCCCGGGGGGGCCGAACAATGAGCAGTTCTTC. J is TRBJ2-1 and V is TRBV6-6; TRBD2 agrees at 8 bases. There are 17 residues in the CDR3. Losses at the gene ends were 2 bases for V and 5 bases for J; bases not matched to a gene: 11. Germline values: CDR1 MNHNY, CDR2 SVGAGI (reference sequence).

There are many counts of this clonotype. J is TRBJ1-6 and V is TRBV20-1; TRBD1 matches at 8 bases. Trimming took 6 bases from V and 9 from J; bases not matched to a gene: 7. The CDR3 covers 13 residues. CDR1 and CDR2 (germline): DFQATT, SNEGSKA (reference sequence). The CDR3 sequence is CSAPPGGGSPLHF. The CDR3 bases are TGCAGTGCCCCGCCAGGGGGCGGTTCACCCCTCCACTTT.

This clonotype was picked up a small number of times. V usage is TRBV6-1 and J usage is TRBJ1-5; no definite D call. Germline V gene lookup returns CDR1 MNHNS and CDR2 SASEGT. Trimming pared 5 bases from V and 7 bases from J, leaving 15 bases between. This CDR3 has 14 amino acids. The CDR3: CASSTLGYGQPQHF. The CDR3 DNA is TGTGCCAGCAGTACTTTAGGGTATGGACAGCCCCAGCATTTT.

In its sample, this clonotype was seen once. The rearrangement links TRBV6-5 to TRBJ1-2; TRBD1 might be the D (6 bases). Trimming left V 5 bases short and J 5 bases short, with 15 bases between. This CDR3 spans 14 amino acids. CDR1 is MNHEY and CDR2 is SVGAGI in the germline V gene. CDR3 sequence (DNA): TGTGCCAGCAGTACGAATACAGGGTCGTATGGCTACACCTTC. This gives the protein CASSTNTGSYGYTF.

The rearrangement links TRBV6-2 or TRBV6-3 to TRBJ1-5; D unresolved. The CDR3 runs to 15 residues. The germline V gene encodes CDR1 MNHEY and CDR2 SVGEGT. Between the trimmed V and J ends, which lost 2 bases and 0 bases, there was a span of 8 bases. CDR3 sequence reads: CASSYDTTSNQPQHF. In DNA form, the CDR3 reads TGTGCCAGCAGTTACGACACCACTAGCAATCAGCCCCAGCATTTT.